This paragraph covers one T cell receptor (beta chain) sequence. The sample is drawn from a study of CD8+ T cells in alopecia areata. Study background: Treated patients took oral tofacitinib at 5 to 10 mg twice daily.

As the sequencing template, cDNA was produced by extracting RNA and reverse transcribing it. Method: immunoSEQ multiplex PCR; TCRdb's copy keeps in-frame clones and lacks some. The repertoire holds around 250,000 clones, with less than 80% as singletons. With 3 bases removed from V and 5 bases from J, the gap between germline ends came to 11 bases. From germline, CDR1 is SGHTA and CDR2 FQGNSA. The CDR3 has 14 residues. This receptor was identified in a human donor with alopecia areata. Sequenced here: CD4+ T cells sorted from blood, sampled at week 0. The chain joins TRBV7-2 to TRBJ2-4; D is possibly TRBD1 or TRBD2 (5 bases each). The CDR3: CASSFRSGQNIQYF. In nucleotides, the CDR3 is TGTGCCAGCAGCTTTCGTTCGGGACAAAACATTCAGTACTTC.